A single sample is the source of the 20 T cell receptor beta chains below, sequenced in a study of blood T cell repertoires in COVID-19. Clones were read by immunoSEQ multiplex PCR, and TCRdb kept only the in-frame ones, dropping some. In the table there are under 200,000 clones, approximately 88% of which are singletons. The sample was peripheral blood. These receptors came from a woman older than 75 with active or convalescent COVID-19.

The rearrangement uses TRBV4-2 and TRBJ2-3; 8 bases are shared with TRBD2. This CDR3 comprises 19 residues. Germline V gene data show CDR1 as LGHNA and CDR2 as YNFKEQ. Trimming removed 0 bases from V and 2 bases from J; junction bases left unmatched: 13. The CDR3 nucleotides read TGTGCCAGCAGCCAAGATTTTGGGGGCGGGGGGCTCCACACAGATACGCAGTATTTT. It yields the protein CASSQDFGGGGLHTDTQYF.

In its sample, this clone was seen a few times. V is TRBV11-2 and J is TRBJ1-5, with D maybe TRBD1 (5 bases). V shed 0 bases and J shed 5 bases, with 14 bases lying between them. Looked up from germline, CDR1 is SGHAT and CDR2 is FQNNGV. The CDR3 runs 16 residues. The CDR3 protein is CASSLDPGSKHQPQHF. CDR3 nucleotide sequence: TGTGCCAGCAGCTTAGATCCAGGGTCAAAGCATCAGCCCCAGCATTTT.

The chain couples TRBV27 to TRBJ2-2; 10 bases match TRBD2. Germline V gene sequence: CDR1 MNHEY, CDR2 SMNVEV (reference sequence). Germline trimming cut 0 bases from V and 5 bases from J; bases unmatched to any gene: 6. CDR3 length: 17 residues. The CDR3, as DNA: TGTGCCAGCAGTTTATCCACTAGCGGGGCTAAAACCGGGGAGCTGTTTTTT. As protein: CASSLSTSGAKTGELFF.

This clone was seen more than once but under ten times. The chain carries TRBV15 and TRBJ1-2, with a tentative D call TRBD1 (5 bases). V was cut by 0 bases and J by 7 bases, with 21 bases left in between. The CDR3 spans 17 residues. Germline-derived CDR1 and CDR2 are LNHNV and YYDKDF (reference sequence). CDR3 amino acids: CATSRDKGVGRSIGYTF. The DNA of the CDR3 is TGTGCCACCAGCAGAGATAAAGGTGTGGGGCGTTCAATTGGCTACACCTTC. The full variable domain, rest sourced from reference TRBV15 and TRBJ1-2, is DAMVIQNPRYQVTQFGKPVTLSCSQTLNHNVMYWYQQKSSQAPKLLFHYYDKDFNNEADTPDNFQSRRPNTSFCFLDIRSPGLGDTAMYLCATSRDKGVGRSIGYTFGSGTRLTVV.

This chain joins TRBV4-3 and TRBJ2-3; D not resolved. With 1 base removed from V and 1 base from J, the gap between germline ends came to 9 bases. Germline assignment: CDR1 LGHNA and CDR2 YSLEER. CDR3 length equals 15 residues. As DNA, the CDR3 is TGCGCCAGCAGCCAAGGGAGCCGGGGCACAGATACGCAGTATTTT. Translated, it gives CASSQGSRGTDTQYF.

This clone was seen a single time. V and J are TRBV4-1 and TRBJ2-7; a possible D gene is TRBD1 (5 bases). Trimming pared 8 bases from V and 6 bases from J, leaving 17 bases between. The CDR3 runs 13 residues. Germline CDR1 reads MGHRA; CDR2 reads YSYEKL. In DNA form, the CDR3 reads TGCGCCAGCGGATTGGTGGGGCGTCCCGAGCAGTACTTC. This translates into CASGLVGRPEQYF.

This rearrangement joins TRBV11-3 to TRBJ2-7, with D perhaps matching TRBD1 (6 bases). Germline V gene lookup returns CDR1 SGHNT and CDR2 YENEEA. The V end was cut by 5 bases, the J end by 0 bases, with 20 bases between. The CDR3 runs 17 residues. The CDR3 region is CASSDRPRAQSSYEQYF. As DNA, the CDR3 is TGTGCCAGCAGCGACAGGCCCAGGGCGCAAAGCTCCTACGAGCAGTACTTC.

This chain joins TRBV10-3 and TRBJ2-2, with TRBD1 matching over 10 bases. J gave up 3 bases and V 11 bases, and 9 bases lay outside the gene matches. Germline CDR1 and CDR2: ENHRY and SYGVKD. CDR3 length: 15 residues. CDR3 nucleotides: TGTGCCGTCCACCGGGACAGGGGCTACACCGGGGAGCTGTTTTTT. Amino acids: CAVHRDRGYTGELFF.

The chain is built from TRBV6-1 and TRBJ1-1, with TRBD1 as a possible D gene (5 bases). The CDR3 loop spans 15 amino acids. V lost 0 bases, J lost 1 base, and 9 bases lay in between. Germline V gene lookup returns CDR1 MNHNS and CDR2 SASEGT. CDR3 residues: CASSEAGVANTEAFF. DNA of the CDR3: TGTGCCAGCAGTGAAGCAGGGGTGGCGAACACTGAAGCTTTCTTT.

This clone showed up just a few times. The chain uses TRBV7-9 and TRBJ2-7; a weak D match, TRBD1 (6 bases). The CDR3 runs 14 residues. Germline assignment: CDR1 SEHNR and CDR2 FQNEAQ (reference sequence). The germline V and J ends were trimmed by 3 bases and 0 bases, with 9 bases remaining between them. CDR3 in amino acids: CASSLYRDSYEQYF. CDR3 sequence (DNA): TGTGCCAGCAGCTTGTACAGGGACTCCTACGAGCAGTACTTC.

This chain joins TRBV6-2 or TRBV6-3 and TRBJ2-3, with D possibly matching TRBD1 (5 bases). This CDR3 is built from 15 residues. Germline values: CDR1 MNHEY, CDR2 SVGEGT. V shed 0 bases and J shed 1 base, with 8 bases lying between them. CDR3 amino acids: CASSYSIGGTDTQYF. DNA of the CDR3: TGTGCCAGCAGTTACTCGATAGGGGGCACAGATACGCAGTATTTT.

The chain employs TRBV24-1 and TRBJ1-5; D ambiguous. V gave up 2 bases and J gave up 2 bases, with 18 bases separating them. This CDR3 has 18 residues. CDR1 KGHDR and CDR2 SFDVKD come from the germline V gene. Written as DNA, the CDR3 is TGTGCCACCAGTGATTGTGGGGAGCGGGATCCGGGCAATCAGCCCCAGCATTTT. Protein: CATSDCGERDPGNQPQHF.

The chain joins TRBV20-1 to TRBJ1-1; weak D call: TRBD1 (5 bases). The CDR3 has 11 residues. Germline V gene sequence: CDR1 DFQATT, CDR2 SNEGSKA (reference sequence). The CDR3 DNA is TGCAGACAAGACAGAGACACTGAAGCTTTCTTT. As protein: CRQDRDTEAFF.

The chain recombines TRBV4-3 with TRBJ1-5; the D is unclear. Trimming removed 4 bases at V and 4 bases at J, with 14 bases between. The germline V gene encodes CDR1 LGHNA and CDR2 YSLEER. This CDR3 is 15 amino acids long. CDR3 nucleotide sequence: TGCGCCAGCAGCCTCGAGCTTCGGGGTAATCAGCCCCAGCATTTT. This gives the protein CASSLELRGNQPQHF.

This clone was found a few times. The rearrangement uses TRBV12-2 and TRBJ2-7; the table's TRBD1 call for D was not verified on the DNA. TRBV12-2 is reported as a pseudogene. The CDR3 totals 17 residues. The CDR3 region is CASRPARVQGWIYEQYF. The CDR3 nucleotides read TGTGCAAGTCGCCCTGCCCGGGTACAGGGCTGGATATACGAGCAGTACTTC.

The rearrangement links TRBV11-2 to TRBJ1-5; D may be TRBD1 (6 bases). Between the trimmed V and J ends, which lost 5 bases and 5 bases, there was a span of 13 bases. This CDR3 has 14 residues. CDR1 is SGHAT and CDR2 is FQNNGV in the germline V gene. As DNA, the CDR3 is TGTGCCAGCAGCCCTACAGGGTCCGATCAGCCCCAGCATTTT. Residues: CASSPTGSDQPQHF. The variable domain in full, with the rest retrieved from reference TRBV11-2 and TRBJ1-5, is EAGVAQSPRYKIIEKRQSVAFWCNPISGHATLYWYQQILGQGPKLLIQFQNNGVVDDSQLPKDRFSAERLKGVDSTLKIQPAKLEDSAVYLCASSPTGSDQPQHFGDGTRLSIL.

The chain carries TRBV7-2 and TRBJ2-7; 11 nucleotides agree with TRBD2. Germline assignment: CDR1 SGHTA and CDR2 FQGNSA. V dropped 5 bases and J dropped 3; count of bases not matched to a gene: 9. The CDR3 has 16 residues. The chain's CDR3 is CASSPDATSGGYEQYF. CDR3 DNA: TGTGCCAGCAGCCCAGACGCAACTAGCGGGGGCTACGAGCAGTACTTC.

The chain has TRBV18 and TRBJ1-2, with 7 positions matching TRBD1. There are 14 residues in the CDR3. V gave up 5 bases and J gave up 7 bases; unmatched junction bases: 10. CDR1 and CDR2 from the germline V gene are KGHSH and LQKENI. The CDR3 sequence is CASSVTTGYGGYTF. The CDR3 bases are TGTGCCAGCTCAGTAACGACAGGGTACGGTGGCTACACCTTC. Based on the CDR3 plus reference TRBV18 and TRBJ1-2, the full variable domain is NAGVMQNPRHLVRRRGQEARLRCSPMKGHSHVYWYRQLPEEGLKFMVYLQKENIIDESGMPKERFSAEFPKEGPSILRIQQVVRGDSAAYFCASSVTTGYGGYTFGSGTRLTVV.

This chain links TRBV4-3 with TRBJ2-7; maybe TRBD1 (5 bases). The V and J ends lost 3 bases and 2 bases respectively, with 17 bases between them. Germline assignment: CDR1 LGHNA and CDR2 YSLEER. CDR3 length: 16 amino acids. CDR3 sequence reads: CASSHLGQDGAYEQYF. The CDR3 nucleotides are TGCGCCAGCAGCCACCTGGGGCAGGATGGGGCCTACGAGCAGTACTTC.

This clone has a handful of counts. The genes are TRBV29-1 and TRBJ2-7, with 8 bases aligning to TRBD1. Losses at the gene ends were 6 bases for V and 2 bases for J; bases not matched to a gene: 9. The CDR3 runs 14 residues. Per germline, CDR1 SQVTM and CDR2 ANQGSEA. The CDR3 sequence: CSVGLNRGAYEQYF. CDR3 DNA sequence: TGCAGCGTAGGGCTGAACAGGGGGGCCTACGAGCAGTACTTC.